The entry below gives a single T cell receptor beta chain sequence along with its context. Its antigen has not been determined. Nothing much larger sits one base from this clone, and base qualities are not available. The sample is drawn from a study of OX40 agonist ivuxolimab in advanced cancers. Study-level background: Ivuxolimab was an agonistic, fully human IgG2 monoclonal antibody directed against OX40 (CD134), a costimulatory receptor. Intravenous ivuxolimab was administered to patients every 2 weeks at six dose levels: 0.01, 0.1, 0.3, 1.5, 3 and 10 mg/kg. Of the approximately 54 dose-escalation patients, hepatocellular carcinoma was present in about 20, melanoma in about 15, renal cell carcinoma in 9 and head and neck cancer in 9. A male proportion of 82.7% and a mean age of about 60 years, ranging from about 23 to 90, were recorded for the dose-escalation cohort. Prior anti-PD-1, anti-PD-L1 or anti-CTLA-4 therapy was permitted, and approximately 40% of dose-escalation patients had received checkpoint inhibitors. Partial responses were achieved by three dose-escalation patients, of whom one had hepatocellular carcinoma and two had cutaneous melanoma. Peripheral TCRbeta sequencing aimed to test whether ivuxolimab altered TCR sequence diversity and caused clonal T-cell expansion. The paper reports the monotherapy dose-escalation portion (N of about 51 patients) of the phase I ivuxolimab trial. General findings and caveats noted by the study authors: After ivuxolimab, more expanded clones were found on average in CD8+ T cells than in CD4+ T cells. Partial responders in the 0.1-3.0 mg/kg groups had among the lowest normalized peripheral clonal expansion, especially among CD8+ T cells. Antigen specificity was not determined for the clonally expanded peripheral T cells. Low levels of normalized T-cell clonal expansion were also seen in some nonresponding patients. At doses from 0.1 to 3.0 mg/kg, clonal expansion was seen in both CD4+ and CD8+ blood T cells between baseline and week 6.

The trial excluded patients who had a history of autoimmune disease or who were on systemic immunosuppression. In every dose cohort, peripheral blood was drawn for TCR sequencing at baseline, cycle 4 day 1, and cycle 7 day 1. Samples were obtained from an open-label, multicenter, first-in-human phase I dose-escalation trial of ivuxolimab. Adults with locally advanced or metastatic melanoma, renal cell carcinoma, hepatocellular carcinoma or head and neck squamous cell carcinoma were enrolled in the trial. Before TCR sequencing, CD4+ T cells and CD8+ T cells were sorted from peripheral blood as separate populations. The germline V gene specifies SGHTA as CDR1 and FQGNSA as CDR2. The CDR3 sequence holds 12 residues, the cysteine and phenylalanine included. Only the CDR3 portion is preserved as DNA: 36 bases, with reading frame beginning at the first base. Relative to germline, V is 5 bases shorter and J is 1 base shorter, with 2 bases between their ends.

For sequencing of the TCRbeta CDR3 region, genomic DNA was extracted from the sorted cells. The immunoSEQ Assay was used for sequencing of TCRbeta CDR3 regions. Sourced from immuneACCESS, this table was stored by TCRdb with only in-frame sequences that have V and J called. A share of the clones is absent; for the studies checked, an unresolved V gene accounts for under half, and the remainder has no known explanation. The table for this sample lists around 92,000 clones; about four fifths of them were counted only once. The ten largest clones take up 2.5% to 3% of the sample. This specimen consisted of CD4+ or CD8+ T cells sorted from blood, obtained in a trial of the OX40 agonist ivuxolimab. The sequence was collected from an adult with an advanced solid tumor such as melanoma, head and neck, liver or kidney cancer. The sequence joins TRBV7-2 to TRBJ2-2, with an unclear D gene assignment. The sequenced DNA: TGTGCCAGCAGCCGGAACACCGGGGAGCTGTTTTTT. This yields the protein CASSRNTGELFF.